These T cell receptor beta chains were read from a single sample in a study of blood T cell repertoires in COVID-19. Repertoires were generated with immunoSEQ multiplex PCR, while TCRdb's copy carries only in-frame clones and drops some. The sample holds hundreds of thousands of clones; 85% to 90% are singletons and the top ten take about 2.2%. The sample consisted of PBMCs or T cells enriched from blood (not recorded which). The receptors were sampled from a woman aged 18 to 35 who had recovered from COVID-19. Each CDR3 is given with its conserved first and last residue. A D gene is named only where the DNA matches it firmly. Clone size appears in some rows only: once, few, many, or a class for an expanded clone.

TGTGCCATCAGTGAGTCCGAGACTAGCCCAGAGACCCAGTACTTC	CAISESETSPETQYF	TRBV10-3	TRBJ2-5	-	TRBD2
TGTGCCAGCAGTGCGACTAGCGGGGGGCCATACGAGCAGTACTTC	CASSATSGGPYEQYF	TRBV6-4	TRBJ2-7	-	TRBD2
TGCAGCGCCGGGGGTGGGGTTGGCGAGACCCAGTACTTC	CSAGGGVGETQYF	TRBV29-1	TRBJ2-5	once	-
TGTGCCAGCAGCAAACCTCTTTGGCCTCTTATCCTCTCCTACAATGAGCAGTTCTTC	CASSKPLWPLILSYNEQFF	TRBV21-1	TRBJ2-1	-	-
TGTGCCAGCAGTTACAGGGGATCCGCTTTCTTT	CASSYRGSAFF	TRBV6-5	TRBJ1-1	-	-
TGTGCCACCAGTGATCTAAAGACAGGGCAGGGTGGCTACACCTTC	CATSDLKTGQGGYTF	TRBV24-1	TRBJ1-2	once	TRBD1
TGTGCCAGTGGGGGACAGCCTTATAGCAATCAGCCCCAGCATTTT	CASGGQPYSNQPQHF	TRBV19	TRBJ1-5	-	TRBD1
TGTGCCAGCAGAATCGGGGGGGTAATCACAGATACGCAGTATTTT	CASRIGGVITDTQYF	TRBV27	TRBJ2-3	-	TRBD2
TGTGCCAGCAGTTTTGGTTCTACAGTGAACACTGAAGCTTTCTTT	CASSFGSTVNTEAFF	TRBV27	TRBJ1-1	-	-
TGTGCCAGCAGTTTATGGGGCGTGAACACCGGGGAGCTGTTTTTT	CASSLWGVNTGELFF	TRBV27	TRBJ2-2	once	-
TGCGCCAGCAGCTCTACAGGGACGGGAGAGACCCAGTACTTC	CASSSTGTGETQYF	TRBV5-1	TRBJ2-5	-	-
TGTGCCAGCAGACGGGACTCTTATTCACCCCTCCACTTT	CASRRDSYSPLHF	TRBV6-5	TRBJ1-6	-	-
TGTGCCAGCAGCCCAAACGACAGGATTGGCACTGAAGCTTTCTTT	CASSPNDRIGTEAFF	TRBV4-2	TRBJ1-1	-	-
TGTGCCAGCAGCTCAGACTTATCTGGAAACACCATATATTTT	CASSSDLSGNTIYF	TRBV7-9	TRBJ1-3	-	-
TGTGCCATCCGACAGGGGGCCCTGAACACCGGGGAGCTGTTTTTT	CAIRQGALNTGELFF	TRBV2	TRBJ2-2	-	TRBD1
TGTGCCAGCAGCTTAGGGGGAGGACGAAAAGCTAACACCGGGGAGCTGTTTTTT	CASSLGGGRKANTGELFF	TRBV11-2	TRBJ2-2	-	-
TGCGCCAGCAGCTTGGTGGCTAGCGGGGGCGATGAGCAGTTCTTC	CASSLVASGGDEQFF	TRBV5-1	TRBJ2-1	-	TRBD2
TGTGCCAGCAGCTTAGCGACAGGAGGCCTGAACACTGAAGCTTTCTTT	CASSLATGGLNTEAFF	TRBV7-9	TRBJ1-1	-	-
TGCGCCAGCAGCCCGGGGACTAGCGGGGCTTCATTCTTC	CASSPGTSGASFF	TRBV5-1	TRBJ2-1	-	TRBD2
TGTGCCAGTAGTTTAACAGGGGAGTATTCACCCCTCCACTTT	CASSLTGEYSPLHF	TRBV19	TRBJ1-6	-	TRBD1
TGCGCCAGCAGCCCCCAAAGCAGGGTAGTCGGCACCGGGGAGCTGTTTTTT	CASSPQSRVVGTGELFF	TRBV5-1	TRBJ2-2	-	-
TGTGCCAGCAGCTGGGGACAGGGGTTCACAGATACGCAGTATTTT	CASSWGQGFTDTQYF	TRBV9	TRBJ2-3	-	TRBD1
TGTGCCAGCAGCTTCCCCCCGAGCGGGGGTAGCACAGATACGCAGTATTTT	CASSFPPSGGSTDTQYF	TRBV7-8	TRBJ2-3	-	TRBD2
TGCGCCAGCAGCCCGGGACAGCTCCAAGAGACCCAGTACTTC	CASSPGQLQETQYF	TRBV5-1	TRBJ2-5	-	TRBD1
TGCGCCAGCAGCTTGGACAGGGGGAGTTTTTATGGCTACACCTTC	CASSLDRGSFYGYTF	TRBV5-1	TRBJ1-2	once	TRBD1
TGCGCCAGCAGTGTACCACAGTCGAACACCGGGGAGCTGTTTTTT	CASSVPQSNTGELFF	TRBV10-2	TRBJ2-2	-	-
TGTGCCAGCAGCTTCTGGGGGGGGAGCTACGAGCAGTACTTC	CASSFWGGSYEQYF	TRBV5-4	TRBJ2-7	-	TRBD2
TGTGCCAGCAGTCTACAGGGGGATACGCAGTATTTT	CASSLQGDTQYF	TRBV6-2/TRBV6-3	TRBJ2-3	once	TRBD1
TGTGCCAGCAGCCAACAGGAACAAGAGACCCAGTACTTC	CASSQQEQETQYF	TRBV27	TRBJ2-5	-	-
TGTGCCAGTAGTGCGGGACCCCCGGGCAGTGAGCAGTTCTTC	CASSAGPPGSEQFF	TRBV19	TRBJ2-1	-	-
TGTGCCAGCACCCCGGAGCTCGATCAGCCCCAGCATTTT	CASTPELDQPQHF	TRBV2	TRBJ1-5	few	-